Below are 27 T cell receptor beta chains sequenced from a single sample in a study of T-cell memory formation after mild COVID-19 (dated by TCRdb to about 2021). The receptor library was made with 5' RACE. The data were produced on an Illumina NovaSeq 6000. TCRdb ran its own pipeline on the public reads, namely fastp trimming at Q25 and MiXCR clone calling, and kept in-frame beta chains. Every entry covers one CDR3 protein and lists the most common genes and DNA from its rows. In all, the sample holds roughly 110,000 distinct CDR3 sequences, and approximately 15% of those were seen once. Of the sample, about 39% falls within the top ten clones. The sample consisted of PBMCs or a T cell subset sorted from them (not recorded which). The receptors stem from a man aged 18 to 29 who had mild COVID-19 (a few samples of this study predate the infection). The sample titles of this study are shuffled in the database, so cell type and time point are left out; the donor was told from shared clones.

This clonotype was detected a few times. The genes are TRBV7-8 and TRBJ2-7, with 7 positions matching TRBD1. The germline V gene encodes CDR1 SGHVS and CDR2 FQNEAQ. V shed 0 bases, J shed 0 bases, and the junction held 5 bases outside the gene matches. The CDR3 has 16 amino acids. As DNA, the CDR3 is TGTGCCAGCAGCTTAGCCAGAGGGACAGTCTCCTACGAGCAGTACTTC. Translated, it gives CASSLARGTVSYEQYF. The whole variable domain, remainder taken from reference TRBV7-8 and TRBJ2-7, is GAGVSQSPRYKVAKRGQDVALRCDPISGHVSLFWYQQALGQGPEFLTYFQNEAQLDKSGLPSDRFFAERPEGSVSTLKIQRTQQEDSAVYLCASSLARGTVSYEQYFGPGTRLTVT.

This clonotype has more than one count but fewer than ten. CDR3 loop: CSARSLADSLVNTEAFF. The CDR3 bases are TGCAGTGCTAGGTCCTTAGCGGACTCCCTGGTGAACACTGAAGCTTTCTTT. V is TRBV20-1 and J is TRBJ1-1; D is ambiguous. V was trimmed by 3 bases and J by 0 bases, leaving 20 bases between them. CDR1 and CDR2 (germline): DFQATT, SNEGSKA (reference sequence). There are 17 residues in the CDR3.

This clonotype has ten or more counts. This chain connects TRBV5-1 to TRBJ2-1; D is possibly TRBD2 (5 bases). Germline values: CDR1 SGHRS, CDR2 YFSETQ. The CDR3 totals 15 residues. V lost 0 bases, J lost 7 bases, and 14 bases lay in between. CDR3 residues: CASSLGPKEVNEQFF. The CDR3 bases are TGCGCCAGCAGCTTGGGGCCGAAGGAGGTGAATGAGCAGTTCTTC.

The table lists this clonotype with a few counts. This chain links TRBV6-2 or TRBV6-3 with TRBJ2-5, with D possibly called TRBD1 or TRBD2 (5 bases each). This CDR3 contains 15 residues. V lost 2 bases and J lost 1, with 11 bases in between. Germline V gives CDR1 MNHEY, CDR2 SVGEGT. As DNA, the CDR3 is TGTGCCAGCAGTTACCGGGACCAGGCCCAAGAGACCCAGTACTTC. Translating gives CASSYRDQAQETQYF.

This clonotype was observed a handful of times. This sequence joins TRBV2 and TRBJ1-1, with D uncertain. V gave up 2 bases and J gave up 2 bases, with 12 bases separating them. The CDR3 is 15 residues long. Germline CDR1 is SNHLY and CDR2 is FYNNEI. The CDR3 sequence: CASSEQRTVNTEAFF. DNA for the CDR3: TGTGCCAGCAGTGAACAAAGGACCGTAAACACTGAAGCTTTCTTT.

The chain links TRBV7-9 to TRBJ1-4, with D uncertain. Germline V gene data show CDR1 as SEHNR and CDR2 as FQNEAQ (reference sequence). V was shortened by 1 base and J by 8 bases, with 17 bases between the two germline ends. The CDR3 totals 16 residues. The CDR3 DNA sequence: TGTGCCAGCAGCTTAGGGACGACTTCAGCCCCCGAAAAACTGTTTTTT. Translation gives CASSLGTTSAPEKLFF.

The chain couples TRBV6-2 or TRBV6-3 to TRBJ2-5; D uncertain. This CDR3 has 13 residues. Trimming cost V 2 bases and J 5 bases, with 9 bases left between them. Per germline, CDR1 MNHEY and CDR2 SVGEGT. The CDR3 here is CASSYGTAETQYF. CDR3 DNA sequence: TGTGCCAGCAGTTACGGCACCGCGGAGACCCAGTACTTC.

This clonotype was recorded a few times. The rearrangement joins TRBV7-9 to TRBJ2-3; TRBD2 matches 11 bases. Germline CDR1 is SEHNR and CDR2 is FQNEAQ (reference sequence). The CDR3 is made up of 19 amino acids. The V gene end was trimmed by 5 bases and the J gene end by 4 bases; junction bases not matched to a gene: 17. The CDR3 coding sequence is TGTGCCAGCAGCCAAGAGGAGGTACTAGCGGGGGTCCTGGCAGATACGCAGTATTTT. Translating it yields CASSQEEVLAGVLADTQYF.

The chain couples TRBV5-6 to TRBJ2-7, with D uncertain. V was cut by 1 base and J by 6 bases, with 8 bases left in between. The CDR3 loop spans 12 amino acids. Germline CDR1 SGHDT, CDR2 YYEEEE. Here the CDR3 reads CASSLFSGEQYF. The CDR3 DNA follows: TGTGCCAGCAGCTTGTTTAGTGGCGAGCAGTACTTC.

This clonotype was seen repeatedly, ten times or more. V gene TRBV29-1 combines with J gene TRBJ1-2, with D possibly TRBD1 on 5 matching bases. Germline CDR1 is SQVTM and CDR2 is ANQGSEA. The CDR3 runs 14 residues. V was clipped by 4 bases and J by 5 bases, with 17 bases between them. CDR3 DNA sequence: TGCAGCGTTGGTGATGACGGGGGTCTTTATGGCTACACCTTC. This codes for CSVGDDGGLYGYTF.

The chain combines TRBV28 with TRBJ1-5; D gene uncertain. Between the trimmed V and J ends, which lost 6 bases and 7 bases, there was a span of 16 bases. Germline V gene sequence: CDR1 MDHEN, CDR2 SYDVKM. The CDR3 runs 14 residues. This CDR3 is CASSPRMGIQPQHF. The CDR3 nucleotides are TGTGCCAGCAGCCCGAGGATGGGAATCCAGCCCCAGCATTTT.

The table lists this clonotype with a few counts. The CDR3 region is CASSLMQVGSTDTQYF. The CDR3 region has the DNA TGTGCCAGCAGCTTGATGCAGGTTGGATCCACAGATACGCAGTATTTT. The rearrangement uses TRBV5-6 and TRBJ2-3; unclear D gene. CDR1 is SGHDT, CDR2 YYEEEE, per germline. V was cut by 1 base and J by 2 bases, with 14 bases left in between. This CDR3 is built from 16 residues.

CDR3 region: CASSLGELNTEAFF. CDR3 DNA sequence: TGTGCCAGCAGTTTGGGGGAACTGAACACTGAAGCTTTCTTT. The V and J genes are TRBV27 and TRBJ1-1, with a tentative D call TRBD1 (5 bases). The V gene lost 3 bases and the J gene lost 0 bases, with 8 bases spanning the gap. This CDR3 has 14 amino acids. Germline CDR1 MNHEY, CDR2 SMNVEV (reference sequence).

V is TRBV5-4 and J is TRBJ2-7, with D maybe TRBD1 (5 bases). The CDR3 totals 14 residues. With 0 bases removed from V and 4 bases from J, the gap between germline ends came to 11 bases. CDR1 and CDR2 from the germline V gene are SGHNT and YYREEE (reference sequence). The CDR3 DNA is TGTGCCAGCAGCTTGGACCTCCAGGGATACGAGCAGTACGTC. It codes for CASSLDLQGYEQYV.

This clonotype has more than one count but fewer than ten. V gene TRBV12-3 or TRBV12-4 combines with J gene TRBJ1-1; no reliable D call. CDR3 length: 13 amino acids. The V gene lost 2 bases and the J gene lost 3 bases, with 7 bases spanning the gap. The CDR3 region has the DNA TGTGCCAGCAGTTTATCTGGGGACACTGAAGCTTTCTTT. Translated, it gives CASSLSGDTEAFF.

This rearrangement joins TRBV4-1 to TRBJ1-2; no clear D gene. CDR1 is MGHRA and CDR2 is YSYEKL in the germline V gene. Trimming stripped 1 base from V and 4 bases from J, with 7 bases between. The CDR3 is 13 amino acids. CDR3 coding DNA: TGCGCCAGCAGCCAAGCTGACGGCTATGGCTACACCTTC. Translated: CASSQADGYGYTF.

This sequence joins TRBV5-1 and TRBJ2-3, with no clear D. Germline V gene lookup returns CDR1 SGHRS and CDR2 YFSETQ. V lost 0 bases and J lost 5, with 7 bases in between. The CDR3 consists of 13 residues. DNA for the CDR3: TGCGCCAGCAGCTTGGAGGGTAGAGATACGCAGTATTTT. Translating it yields CASSLEGRDTQYF.

This clonotype was detected a few times. The chain links TRBV27 to TRBJ2-3; a weak D match, TRBD2 (6 bases). The CDR3 is 15 residues long. Per the germline V gene, CDR1 is MNHEY and CDR2 is SMNVEV (reference sequence). Trimming took 7 bases from V and 6 from J, leaving 20 bases between them. The CDR3 protein is CASTSGLRRVDTQYF. The CDR3 DNA reads TGTGCCAGCACCTCGGGACTCCGAAGGGTGGATACGCAGTATTTT.

The chain is built from TRBV6-6 and TRBJ2-7; 7 bases match TRBD2. V was clipped by 0 bases and J by 3 bases; unmatched bases: 5. The CDR3 covers 15 residues. CDR1 is MNHNY and CDR2 is SVGAGI in the germline V gene (reference sequence). As DNA, the CDR3 is TGTGCCAGCAGTTACTCCGAGGCGGGGGACTACGAGCAGTACGTC. Amino acid sequence: CASSYSEAGDYEQYV.

The chain has TRBV4-1 and TRBJ2-7; tentative D call: TRBD2 (5 bases). Trimming took 4 bases from V and 3 from J, leaving 10 bases between them. Germline V lookup: CDR1 MGHRA, CDR2 YSYEKL. The CDR3 sequence is 13 residues long. Written as DNA, the CDR3 is TGCGCCAGCAGCCCCTCAGGAGGCTACGAGCAGTACGTC. Translation gives CASSPSGGYEQYV.

The sample holds a few counts of this clonotype. The V call is TRBV12-5, the J call TRBJ2-5; 12 nucleotides match TRBD2. CDR1 LGHNT and CDR2 FRNRAP come from the germline V gene. The CDR3 totals 16 residues. V lost 5 bases, J lost 1 base, and 5 bases stayed unmatched. CDR3 DNA sequence: TGTGCTAGTGGTGTCGGGACTAGCGGGTTCCAAGAGACCCAGTACTTC. This sequence encodes CASGVGTSGFQETQYF.

This rearrangement joins TRBV7-9 to TRBJ2-7; TRBD1 matches 8 bases. The CDR3 extends over 13 amino acids. From germline, CDR1 is SEHNR and CDR2 FQNEAQ (reference sequence). V gave up 5 bases and J gave up 6 bases; unmatched junction bases: 6. The CDR3 bases are TGTGCCAGCAGCAAGGACAGGGTGGGCGAGCAGTACTTC. Translation gives CASSKDRVGEQYF.

A single count supports this clonotype. The chain has TRBV29-1 and TRBJ2-7; maybe TRBD2 (6 bases). Germline CDR1 is SQVTM and CDR2 is ANQGSEA. The CDR3 is 11 residues long. V gave up 4 bases and J gave up 7 bases, with 11 bases separating them. The CDR3 region is CSVGAGAEQYF. The CDR3 DNA reads TGCAGCGTTGGAGCGGGTGCGGAGCAGTACTTC.

This clonotype was seen a few times. The chain uses TRBV4-1 and TRBJ2-5; possibly TRBD2 for D (6 bases). The CDR3 has 15 amino acids. Germline V gives CDR1 MGHRA, CDR2 YSYEKL. V was trimmed by 0 bases and J by 9 bases, leaving 17 bases between them. The chain's CDR3 is CASSQDRGFSRAQYF. CDR3 DNA: TGCGCCAGCAGCCAAGATCGGGGGTTTAGCAGGGCCCAGTACTTC.

This clonotype was counted only a few times. This chain uses TRBV7-3 with TRBJ2-3, with 9 nucleotides matching TRBD2. The CDR3 runs 16 residues. Germline V CDR1 and CDR2: SGHTA, FQGTGA. J gave up 0 bases and V 4 bases, and 5 bases lay outside the gene matches. The CDR3 loop is CASSSGTSLSTDTQYF. CDR3 in DNA: TGTGCCAGCAGCTCCGGGACTAGCCTAAGCACAGATACGCAGTATTTT.

J is TRBJ2-7 and V is TRBV15, with TRBD2 matching over 14 bases. The CDR3 length is 17 residues. V dropped 0 bases and J dropped 1; count of bases not matched to a gene: 2. CDR1 is LNHNV and CDR2 is YYDKDF in the germline V gene (reference sequence). CDR3 sequence: CATSRDRTSGGSYEQYF. For the CDR3, the DNA is TGTGCCACCAGCAGAGACAGGACTAGCGGGGGGTCCTACGAGCAGTACTTC.

The sample holds a few counts of this clonotype. The chain links TRBV11-2 to TRBJ2-1, with a tentative D call TRBD1 (5 bases). Deletions cut 1 base from V and 7 bases from J, with 8 bases between. This CDR3 has 13 residues. Germline V gene sequence: CDR1 SGHAT, CDR2 FQNNGV. The CDR3 coding sequence is TGTGCCAGCAGCTTAGGGGGCCGGAATGAGCAGTTCTTC. Its translation is CASSLGGRNEQFF.